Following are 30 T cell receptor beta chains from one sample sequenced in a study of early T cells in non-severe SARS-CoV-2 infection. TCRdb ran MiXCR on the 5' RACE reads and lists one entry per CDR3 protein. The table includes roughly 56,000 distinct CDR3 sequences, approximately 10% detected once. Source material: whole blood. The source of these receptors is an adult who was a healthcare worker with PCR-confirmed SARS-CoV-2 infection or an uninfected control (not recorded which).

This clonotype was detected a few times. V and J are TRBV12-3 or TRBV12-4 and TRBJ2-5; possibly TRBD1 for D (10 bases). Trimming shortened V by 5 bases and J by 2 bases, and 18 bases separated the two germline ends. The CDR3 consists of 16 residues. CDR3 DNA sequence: TGTGCCAGCAGTCCTAGCGGGGACAGGGGACAAGAGACCCAGTACTTC. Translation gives CASSPSGDRGQETQYF.

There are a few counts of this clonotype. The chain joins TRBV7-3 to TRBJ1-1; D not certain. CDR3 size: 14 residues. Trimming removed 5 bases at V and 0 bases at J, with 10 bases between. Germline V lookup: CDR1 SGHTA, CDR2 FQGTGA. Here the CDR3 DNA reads TGTGCCAGCAGCCCCCAACCCATGAACACTGAAGCTTTCTTT. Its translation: CASSPQPMNTEAFF.

The CDR3 spells CATNSGTVETQYF. DNA of the CDR3: TGTGCCACAAATTCGGGAACAGTGGAGACCCAGTACTTC. This chain connects TRBV6-6 to TRBJ2-5, with D possibly TRBD2 on 5 matching bases. Looked up from germline, CDR1 is MNHNY and CDR2 is SVGAGI (reference sequence). The germline V and J ends were trimmed by 10 bases and 5 bases, with 17 bases remaining between them. The CDR3 is 13 amino acids.

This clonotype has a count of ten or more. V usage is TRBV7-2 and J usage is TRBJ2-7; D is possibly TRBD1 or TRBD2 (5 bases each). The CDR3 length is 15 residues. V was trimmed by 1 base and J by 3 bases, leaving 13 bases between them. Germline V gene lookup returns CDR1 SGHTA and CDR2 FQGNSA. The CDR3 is CASSLGSRAGYEQYV. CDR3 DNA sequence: TGTGCCAGCAGCTTAGGATCCAGGGCGGGCTACGAGCAGTACGTC.

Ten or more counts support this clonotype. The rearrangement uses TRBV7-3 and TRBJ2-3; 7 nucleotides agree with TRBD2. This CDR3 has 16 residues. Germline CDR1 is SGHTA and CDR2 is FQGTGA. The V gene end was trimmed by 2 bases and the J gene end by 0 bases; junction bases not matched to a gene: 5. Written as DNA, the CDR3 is TGTGCCAGCAGCTTAGGTGCCGGGGGGAGCACAGATACGCAGTATTTT. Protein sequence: CASSLGAGGSTDTQYF. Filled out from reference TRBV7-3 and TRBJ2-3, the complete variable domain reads GAGVSQTPSNKVTEKGKYVELRCDPISGHTALYWYRQSLGQGPEFLIYFQGTGAADDSGLPNDRFFAVRPEGSVSTLKIQRTERGDSAVYLCASSLGAGGSTDTQYFGPGTRLTVL.

CDR3 sequence reads: CASSRQGGNEKLFF. The CDR3 nucleotides read TGTGCCAGCAGTAGACAGGGGGGTAATGAAAAACTGTTTTTT. V is TRBV2 and J is TRBJ1-4, with 9 bases identical to TRBD1. Germline CDR1 SNHLY, CDR2 FYNNEI. Germline trimming cut 5 bases from V and 4 bases from J; bases unmatched to any gene: 2. The CDR3 covers 14 residues.

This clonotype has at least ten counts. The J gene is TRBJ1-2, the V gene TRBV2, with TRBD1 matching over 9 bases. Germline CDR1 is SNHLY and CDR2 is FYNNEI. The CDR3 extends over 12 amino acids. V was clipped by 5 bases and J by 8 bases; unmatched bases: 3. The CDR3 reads CASSRDRDGYTF. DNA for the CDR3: TGTGCCAGCAGTCGGGACAGGGACGGCTACACCTTC. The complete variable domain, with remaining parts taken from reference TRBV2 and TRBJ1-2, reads EPEVTQTPSHQVTQMGQEVILRCVPISNHLYFYWYRQILGQKVEFLVSFYNNEISEKSEIFDDQFSVERPDGSNFTLKIRSTKLEDSAMYFCASSRDRDGYTFGSGTRLTVV.

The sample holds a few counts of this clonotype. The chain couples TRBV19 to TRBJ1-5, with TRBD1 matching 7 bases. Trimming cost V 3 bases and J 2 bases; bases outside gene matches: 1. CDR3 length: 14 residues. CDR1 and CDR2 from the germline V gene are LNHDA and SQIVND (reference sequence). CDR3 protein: CASSMTGRNQPQHF. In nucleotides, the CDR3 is TGTGCCAGTAGTATGACAGGGCGCAATCAGCCCCAGCATTTT.

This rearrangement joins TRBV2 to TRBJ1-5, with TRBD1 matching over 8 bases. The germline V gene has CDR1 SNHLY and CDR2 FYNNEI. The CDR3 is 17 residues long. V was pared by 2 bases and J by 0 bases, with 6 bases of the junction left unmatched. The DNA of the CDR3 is TGTGCCAGCAGTGAAAAGATGACAGGGGCTAGCAATCAGCCCCAGCATTTT. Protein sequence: CASSEKMTGASNQPQHF.

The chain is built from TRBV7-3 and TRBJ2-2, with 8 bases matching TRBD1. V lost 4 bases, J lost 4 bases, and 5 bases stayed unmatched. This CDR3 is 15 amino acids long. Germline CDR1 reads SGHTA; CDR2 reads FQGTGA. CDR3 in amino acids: CASSYRQGPTGELFF. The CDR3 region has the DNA TGTGCCAGCAGCTACCGACAGGGGCCCACCGGGGAGCTGTTTTTT.

In DNA, the CDR3 is TGTGCCAGCAGCCAAGGTTGCTGCTCTGGGGCCAACGTCCTGACTTTC. It encodes CASSQGCCSGANVLTF. V and J are TRBV14 and TRBJ2-6; D call uncertain. The CDR3 covers 16 residues. V lost 1 base to trimming and J lost 0 bases, with 7 bases between them. Germline CDR1 SGHDN, CDR2 FVKESK.

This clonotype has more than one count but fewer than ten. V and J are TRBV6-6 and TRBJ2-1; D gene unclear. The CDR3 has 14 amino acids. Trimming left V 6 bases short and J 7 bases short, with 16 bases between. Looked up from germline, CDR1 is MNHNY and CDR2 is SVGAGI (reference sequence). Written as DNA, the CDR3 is TGTGCCAGCAGCCTCGGACGGCAAGTGAATGAGCAGTTCTTC. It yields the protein CASSLGRQVNEQFF.

The CDR3 sequence is CASRLAGGYEQYV. CDR3 sequence (DNA): TGTGCCAGCCGACTAGCGGGGGGCTACGAGCAGTACGTC. The chain combines TRBV10-3 with TRBJ2-7, with 13 nucleotides matching TRBD2. Trimming at V came to 10 bases and at J to 3 bases, leaving 3 bases not matched to a gene. CDR1 ENHRY and CDR2 SYGVKD come from the germline V gene. The CDR3 covers 13 residues.

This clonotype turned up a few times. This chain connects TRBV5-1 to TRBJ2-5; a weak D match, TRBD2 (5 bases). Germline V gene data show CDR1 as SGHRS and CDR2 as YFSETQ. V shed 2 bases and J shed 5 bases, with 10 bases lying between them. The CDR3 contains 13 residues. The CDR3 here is CASSFARVETQYF. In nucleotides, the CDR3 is TGCGCCAGCAGCTTCGCGAGGGTGGAGACCCAGTACTTC.

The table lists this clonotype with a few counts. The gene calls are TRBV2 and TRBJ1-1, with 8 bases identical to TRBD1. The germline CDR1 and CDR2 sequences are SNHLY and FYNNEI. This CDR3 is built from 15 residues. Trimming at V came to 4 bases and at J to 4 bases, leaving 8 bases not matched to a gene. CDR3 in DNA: TGTGCCAGCAGTGCATTGGACAGGGCCACCACTGAAGCTTTCTTT. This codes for CASSALDRATTEAFF.

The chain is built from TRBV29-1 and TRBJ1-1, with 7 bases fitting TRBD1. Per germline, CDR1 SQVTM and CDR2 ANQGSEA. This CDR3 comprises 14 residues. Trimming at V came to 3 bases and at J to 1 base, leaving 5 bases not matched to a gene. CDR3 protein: CSVDGDSENTEAFF. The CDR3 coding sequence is TGCAGCGTTGACGGGGACAGCGAGAACACTGAAGCTTTCTTT.

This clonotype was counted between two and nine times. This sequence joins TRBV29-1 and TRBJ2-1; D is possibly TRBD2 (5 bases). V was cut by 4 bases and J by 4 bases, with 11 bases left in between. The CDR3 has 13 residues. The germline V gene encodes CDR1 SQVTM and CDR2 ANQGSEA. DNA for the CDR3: TGCAGCGTTGTTGGTGGGGAGTACAATGAGCAGTTCTTC. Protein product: CSVVGGEYNEQFF.

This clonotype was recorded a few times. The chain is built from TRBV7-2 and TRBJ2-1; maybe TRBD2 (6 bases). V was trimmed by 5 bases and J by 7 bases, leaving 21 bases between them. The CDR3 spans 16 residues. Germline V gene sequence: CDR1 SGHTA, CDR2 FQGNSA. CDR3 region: CASSHPPLTSSNEQFF. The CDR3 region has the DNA TGTGCCAGCAGCCACCCTCCTTTAACTAGCTCTAATGAGCAGTTCTTC.

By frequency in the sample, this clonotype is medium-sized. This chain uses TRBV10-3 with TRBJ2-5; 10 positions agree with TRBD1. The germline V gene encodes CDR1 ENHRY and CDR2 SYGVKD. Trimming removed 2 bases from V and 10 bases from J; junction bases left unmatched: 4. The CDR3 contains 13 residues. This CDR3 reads CAISEGQGVGQYF. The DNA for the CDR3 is TGTGCCATCAGTGAGGGACAGGGGGTCGGCCAGTACTTC.

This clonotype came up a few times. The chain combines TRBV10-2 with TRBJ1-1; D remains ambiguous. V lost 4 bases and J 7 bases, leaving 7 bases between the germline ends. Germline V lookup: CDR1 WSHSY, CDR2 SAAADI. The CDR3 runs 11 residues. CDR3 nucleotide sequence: TGCGCCAGCAGTGCTTATGGTGAAGCTTTCTTT. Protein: CASSAYGEAFF.

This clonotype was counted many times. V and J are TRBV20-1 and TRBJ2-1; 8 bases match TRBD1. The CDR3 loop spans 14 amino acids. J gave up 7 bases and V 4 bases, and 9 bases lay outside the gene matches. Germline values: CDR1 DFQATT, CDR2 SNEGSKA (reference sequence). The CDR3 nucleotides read TGCAGTGCTAAAGGGACAGGCCGAGGGAATGAGCAGTTCTTC. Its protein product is CSAKGTGRGNEQFF.

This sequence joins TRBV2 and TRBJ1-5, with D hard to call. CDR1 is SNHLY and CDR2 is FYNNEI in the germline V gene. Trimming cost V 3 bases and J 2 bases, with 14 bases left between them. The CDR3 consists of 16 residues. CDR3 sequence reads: CASSDLLGGGNQPQHF. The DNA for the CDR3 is TGTGCCAGCAGTGACCTACTTGGAGGCGGCAATCAGCCCCAGCATTTT. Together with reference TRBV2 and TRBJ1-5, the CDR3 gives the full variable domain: EPEVTQTPSHQVTQMGQEVILRCVPISNHLYFYWYRQILGQKVEFLVSFYNNEISEKSEIFDDQFSVERPDGSNFTLKIRSTKLEDSAMYFCASSDLLGGGNQPQHFGDGTRLSIL.

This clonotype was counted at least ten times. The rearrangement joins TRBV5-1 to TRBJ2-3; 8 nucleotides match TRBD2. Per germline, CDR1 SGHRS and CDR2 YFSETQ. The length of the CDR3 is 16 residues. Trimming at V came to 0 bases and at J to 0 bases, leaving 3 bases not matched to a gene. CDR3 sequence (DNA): TGCGCCAGCAGCTTGGCACCGGGGGGGAGCACAGATACGCAGTATTTT. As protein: CASSLAPGGSTDTQYF.

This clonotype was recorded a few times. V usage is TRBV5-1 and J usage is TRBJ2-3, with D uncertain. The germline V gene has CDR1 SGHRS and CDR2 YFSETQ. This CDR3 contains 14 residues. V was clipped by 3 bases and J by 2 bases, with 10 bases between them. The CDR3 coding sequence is TGCGCCAGCAGCTCCTCTAGACCCACAGATACGCAGTATTTT. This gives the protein CASSSSRPTDTQYF.

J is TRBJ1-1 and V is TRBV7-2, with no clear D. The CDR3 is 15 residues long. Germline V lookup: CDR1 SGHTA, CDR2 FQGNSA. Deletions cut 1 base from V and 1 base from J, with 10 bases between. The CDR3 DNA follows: TGTGCCAGCAGCTTAGAGGTGACCGAGAACACTGAAGCTTTCTTT. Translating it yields CASSLEVTENTEAFF. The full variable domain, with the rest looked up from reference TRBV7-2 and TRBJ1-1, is GAGVSQSPSNKVTEKGKDVELRCDPISGHTALYWYRQSLGQGLEFLIYFQGNSAPDKSGLPSDRFSAERTGGSVSTLTIQRTQQEDSAVYLCASSLEVTENTEAFFGQGTRLTVV.

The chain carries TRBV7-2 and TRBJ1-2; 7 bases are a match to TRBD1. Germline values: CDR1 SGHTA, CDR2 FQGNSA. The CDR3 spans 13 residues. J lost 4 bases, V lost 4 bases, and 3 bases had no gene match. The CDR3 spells CASSSQGPYGYTF. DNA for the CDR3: TGTGCCAGCAGCTCACAGGGGCCCTATGGCTACACCTTC. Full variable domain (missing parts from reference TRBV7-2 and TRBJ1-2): GAGVSQSPSNKVTEKGKDVELRCDPISGHTALYWYRQSLGQGLEFLIYFQGNSAPDKSGLPSDRFSAERTGGSVSTLTIQRTQQEDSAVYLCASSSQGPYGYTFGSGTRLTVV.

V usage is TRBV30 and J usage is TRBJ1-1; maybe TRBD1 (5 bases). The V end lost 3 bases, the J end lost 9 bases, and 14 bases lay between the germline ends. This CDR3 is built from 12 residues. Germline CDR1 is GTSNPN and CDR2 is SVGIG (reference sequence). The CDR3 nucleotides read TGTGCCTGGAGGCCCCGGGACTTACAAGCTTTCTTT. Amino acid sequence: CAWRPRDLQAFF. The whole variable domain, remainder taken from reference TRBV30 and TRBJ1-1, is SQTIHQWPATLVQPVGSPLSLECTVEGTSNPNLYWYRQAAGRGLQLLFYSVGIGQISSEVPQNLSASRPQDRQFILSSKKLLLSDSGFYLCAWRPRDLQAFFGQGTRLTVV.

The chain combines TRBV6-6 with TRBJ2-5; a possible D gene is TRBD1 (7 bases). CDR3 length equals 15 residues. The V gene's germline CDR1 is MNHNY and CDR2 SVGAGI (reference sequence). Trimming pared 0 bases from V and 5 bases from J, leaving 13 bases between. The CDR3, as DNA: TGTGCCAGCAGTTACTCCCCGACAGGGAGGGAGACCCAGTACTTC. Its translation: CASSYSPTGRETQYF.

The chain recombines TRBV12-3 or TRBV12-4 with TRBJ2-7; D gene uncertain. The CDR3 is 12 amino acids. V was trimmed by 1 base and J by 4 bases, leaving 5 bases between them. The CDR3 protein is CASSLDRYEQYV. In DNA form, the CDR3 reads TGTGCCAGCAGTTTAGACCGGTACGAGCAGTACGTC.

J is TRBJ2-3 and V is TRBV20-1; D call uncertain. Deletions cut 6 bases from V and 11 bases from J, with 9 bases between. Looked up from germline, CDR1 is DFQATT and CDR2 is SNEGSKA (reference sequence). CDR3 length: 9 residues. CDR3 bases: TGCAGTGCGAGTTCCTTGCAGTATTTT. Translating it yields CSASSLQYF.